This T cell receptor (beta chain) comes out of a study of blood T cell repertoires in COVID-19. Looking at the study overall: Whether acute or convalescent, the COVID-19 samples came from the United States, Italy and Spain. PBMCs, B-cell-depleted T cells, or T cells were the source of the cDNA or gDNA that made up the material.

How the authors handled the data: Counts of nucleated cells, estimated from reference gene primer amplification, were obtained. Measured with immunoSEQ multiplex PCR; TCRdb has only the in-frame clones, and not every one. That table gives V, J and clone size, and the DNA gave D and trimming. The table has over 150,000 clones, 80% to 85% seen once. Sequenced sample: peripheral blood. The receptor comes from a man aged 18 to 30 with active or convalescent COVID-19.

The CDR3 here is CASSELQGAGSDTQYF. The CDR3 coding sequence is TGTGCCAGCAGTGAATTGCAGGGGGCGGGGTCAGATACGCAGTATTTT. The chain is built from TRBV2 and TRBJ2-3; 8 bases fit TRBD1. CDR1 SNHLY and CDR2 FYNNEI come from the germline V gene. Losses at the gene ends were 2 bases for V and 4 bases for J; bases not matched to a gene: 8. This CDR3 comprises 16 residues.